In its sample, the clone carrying this TCR beta chain was seen a few times. What it binds is unknown. A read error may produce the germline difference seen at one junction end. This sample is drawn from a study of tumor and adjacent non-tumor tissue in lung cancer. Study details: Patients comprised about a dozen adenocarcinoma, a couple of squamous cell carcinoma and 1 small cell lung cancer.

No cell sorting was done before RNA was extracted from the tissue. Germline CDR1 and CDR2: GTSNPN and SVGIG (reference sequence). The CDR3 extends over 17 amino acids. The study, taken as a whole, reports: In normal lung, the top 100 clones were significantly more dominant than in tumor. Compared with tumor, normal lung showed significantly lower TCR diversity. Higher tumor TCR diversity was associated with shorter survival.

The library came from three nested PCR rounds adapted from ARM-PCR protocols. TCRdb analysed the multiplex PCR reads with MiXCR anew, one entry per CDR3 protein. This sample yields about 120,000 distinct CDR3 sequences, of which 60% to 70% are seen a single time; 9.5% to 15% belongs to the top ten. The sequence came from a man aged 30-40 years with non-small cell lung cancer. Sequenced material: lung tumor tissue. This chain joins TRBV30 and TRBJ2-3, with D possibly TRBD2 on 6 matching bases. CDR3 protein: CAWSVGGWVVNTDTHYF. In DNA form, the CDR3 reads TGTGCCTGGAGTGTGGGAGGTTGGGTAGTCAACACAGATACGCACTATTTT. The full variable domain, rest sourced from reference TRBV30 and TRBJ2-3, is SQTIHQWPATLVQPVGSPLSLECTVEGTSNPNLYWYRQAAGRGLQLLFYSVGIGQISSEVPQNLSASRPQDRQFILSSKKLLLSDSGFYLCAWSVGGWVVNTDTHYFGPGTRLTVL.